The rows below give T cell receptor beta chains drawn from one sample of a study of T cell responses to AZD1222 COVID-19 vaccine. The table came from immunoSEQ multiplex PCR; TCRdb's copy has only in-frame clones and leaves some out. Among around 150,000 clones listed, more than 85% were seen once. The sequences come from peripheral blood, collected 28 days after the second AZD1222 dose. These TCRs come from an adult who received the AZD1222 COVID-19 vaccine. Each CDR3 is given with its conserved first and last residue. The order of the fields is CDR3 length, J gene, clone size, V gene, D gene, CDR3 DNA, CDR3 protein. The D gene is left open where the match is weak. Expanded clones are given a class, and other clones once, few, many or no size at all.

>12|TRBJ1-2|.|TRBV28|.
TGTGCCACCAGGGCGTTTAACTATGGCTACACCTTC
CATRAFNYGYTF
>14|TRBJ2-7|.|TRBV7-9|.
TGTGCCAGCAGCCGACCAGGACACTCCTACGAGCAGTACTTC
CASSRPGHSYEQYF
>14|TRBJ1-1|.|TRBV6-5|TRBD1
TGTGCCAGCCGGGACAGGGGCATGAACACTGAAGCTTTCTTT
CASRDRGMNTEAFF
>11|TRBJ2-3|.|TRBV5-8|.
TGTGCCAGCAGCTTGGGGACAGACATCATCTTT
CASSLGTDIIF
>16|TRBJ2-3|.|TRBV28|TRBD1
TGTGCCAGCAGTTTATTCGGGACAGGAGGCACAGATACGCAGTATTTT
CASSLFGTGGTDTQYF
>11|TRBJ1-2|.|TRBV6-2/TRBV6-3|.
TGTGCCAGCAGCGGGGGAAGTGGCTACACCTTC
CASSGGSGYTF
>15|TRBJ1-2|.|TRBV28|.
TGTGCCAGCAGTTTAACGGGGGGGCCTAACTATGGCTACACCTTC
CASSLTGGPNYGYTF
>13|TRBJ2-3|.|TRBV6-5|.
TGTGCCAGCATAGATCGGAGCACAGATACGCAGTATTTT
CASIDRSTDTQYF
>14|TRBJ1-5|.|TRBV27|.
TGTGCCAGCAGTTTATCGGGAAGCAATCAGCCCCAGCATTTT
CASSLSGSNQPQHF
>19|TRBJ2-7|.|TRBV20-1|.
TGCAGTGCTAGTCTCCCCCGACCGGGTTCGACGCAGTGGACCTACGAGCAGTACTTC
CSASLPRPGSTQWTYEQYF
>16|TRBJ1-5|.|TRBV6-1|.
TGTGCCAGCAGTGTAAATGTGGCGGCGATAAATCAGCCCCAGCATTTT
CASSVNVAAINQPQHF
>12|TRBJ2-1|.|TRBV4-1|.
TGCGCCAGCGGACGAGCGGAGCATGAGCAGTTCTTC
CASGRAEHEQFF
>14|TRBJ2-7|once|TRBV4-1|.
TGCGCCAGCAGCCAACCCGGGACCCTCGGCGAGCAGTACTTC
CASSQPGTLGEQYF
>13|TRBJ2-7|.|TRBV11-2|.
TGTGCCAGCAGCTTCACAGGGTTCAACGAGCAGTACTTC
CASSFTGFNEQYF
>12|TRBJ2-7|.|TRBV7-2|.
TGTGCCAGCAGCTTCCCAGATCGCGAGCAGTACTTC
CASSFPDREQYF
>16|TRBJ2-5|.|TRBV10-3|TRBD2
TGTGCCATCAGTGACGATATAGCGGGAGGTCAAGAGACCCAGTACTTC
CAISDDIAGGQETQYF
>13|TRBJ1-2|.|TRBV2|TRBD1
TGTGCCAACTACGGGGACAGGGAGCGCGGCTACACCTTC
CANYGDRERGYTF
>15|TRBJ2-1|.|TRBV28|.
TGTGCCAGCAGTTTCGGCGGGCGGTCCTACAATGAGCAGTTCTTC
CASSFGGRSYNEQFF
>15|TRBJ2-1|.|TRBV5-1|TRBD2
TGCGCCAGCACTCCCGAGCGGGACTCCTACAATGAGCAGTTCTTC
CASTPERDSYNEQFF
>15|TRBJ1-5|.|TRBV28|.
TGTGCCAGCAGTTCCACCGACGGGCGGAGGGGGCCCCAGCATTTT
CASSSTDGRRGPQHF
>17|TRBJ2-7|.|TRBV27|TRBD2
TGTGCCAGCAGTTTCACTACTAGCGGGCCTAACTCCTACGAGCAGTACTTC
CASSFTTSGPNSYEQYF
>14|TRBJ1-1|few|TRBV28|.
TGTGCCAGCAGTTTAGGGGTCGGGAGAGCTGAAGCTTTCTTT
CASSLGVGRAEAFF
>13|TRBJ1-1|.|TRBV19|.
TGTGCCAGTAGTGTCGACGTAAACACTGAAGCTTTCTTT
CASSVDVNTEAFF
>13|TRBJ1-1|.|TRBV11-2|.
TGTGCCAGCAGCGTGGTGGTGAACACTGAAGCTTTCTTT
CASSVVVNTEAFF
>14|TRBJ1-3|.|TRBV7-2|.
TGTGCCAGCAGCTTAGATGGAGGGAAGGACACCATATATTTT
CASSLDGGKDTIYF
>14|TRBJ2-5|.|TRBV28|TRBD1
TGTGCCAGCAGGACCGACAGGGGGAGGGAGACCCAGTACTTC
CASRTDRGRETQYF
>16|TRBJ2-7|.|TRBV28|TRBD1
TGTGCCAGCAGCCTCCCGGGGACAGAGCCCACCTACGAGCAGTACTTC
CASSLPGTEPTYEQYF
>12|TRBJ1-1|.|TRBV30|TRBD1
TGTGCCTGGAGGCAGGGGGGGACTGAAGCTTTCTTT
CAWRQGGTEAFF
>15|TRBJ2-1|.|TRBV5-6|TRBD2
TGTGCCAGCAGCTTGGCGCTAGCGGGAGACAATGAGCAGTTCTTC
CASSLALAGDNEQFF
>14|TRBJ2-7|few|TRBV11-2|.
TGTGCCAGCAGCTCAGCCGGGACCCTAATCGGGCAGTACTTC
CASSSAGTLIGQYF
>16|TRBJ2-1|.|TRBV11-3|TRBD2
TGTGCCAGCAGCATCTCTAGCGGGAGCTCCTACAATGAGCAGTTCTTC
CASSISSGSSYNEQFF
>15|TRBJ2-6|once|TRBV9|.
TGTGCCAGCAGCCCGTACCTCGGGACCGACAACGTCCTGACTTTC
CASSPYLGTDNVLTF
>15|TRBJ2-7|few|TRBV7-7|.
TGTGCCAGCAGCTTAGCGACGGGAGATCACCACGAGCAGTACTTC
CASSLATGDHHEQYF
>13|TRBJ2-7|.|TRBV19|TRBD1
TGTGCCAGTAGTTCCCAGGGGGCCCACGAGCAGTACTTC
CASSSQGAHEQYF
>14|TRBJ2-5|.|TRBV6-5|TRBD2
TGTGCCAGCCAGTTAGCGGGAGTAGGAGAGACCCAGTACTTC
CASQLAGVGETQYF
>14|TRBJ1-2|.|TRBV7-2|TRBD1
TGTGCCAGCAGCTTACCCGACAGGGGGAAAGGCTACACCTTC
CASSLPDRGKGYTF
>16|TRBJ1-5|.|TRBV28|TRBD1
TGTGCCAGCAGAGCCCGACAGGGGGCGAGCAATCAGCCCCAGCATTTT
CASRARQGASNQPQHF
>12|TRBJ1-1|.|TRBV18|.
TGTGCCAGCTCAGAGGGGGGGACTGAAGCTTTCTTT
CASSEGGTEAFF
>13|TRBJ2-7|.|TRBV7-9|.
TGTGCCAGCAGCTTGGGGGGGCACTACGAGCAGTACTTC
CASSLGGHYEQYF
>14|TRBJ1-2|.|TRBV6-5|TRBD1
TGTGCCAGCAGGCCTTCGGGACAGGGGTTTGGCTACACCTTC
CASRPSGQGFGYTF
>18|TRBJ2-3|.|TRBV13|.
TGTGCCAGCAGCTTGTCCAGGCTCTTCTTCTCTAGCACAGATACGCAGTATTTT
CASSLSRLFFSSTDTQYF
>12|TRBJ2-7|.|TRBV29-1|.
TGCAGCGTTGAAGGCCAGGGCGACGAGCAGTACTTC
CSVEGQGDEQYF
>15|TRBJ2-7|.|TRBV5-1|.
TGCGCCAGCAGCTTGGAAGGGATAAGCTCCTACGAGCAGTACTTC
CASSLEGISSYEQYF
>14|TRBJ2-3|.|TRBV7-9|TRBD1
TGTGCCAGCCGGACAGGGGGCGGCACAGATACGCAGTATTTT
CASRTGGGTDTQYF
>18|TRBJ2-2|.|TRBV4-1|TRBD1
TGCGCCAGCAGCCAAAACATACTACCGGGACAGATGACCGGGGAGCTGTTTTTT
CASSQNILPGQMTGELFF
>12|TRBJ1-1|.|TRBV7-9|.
TGTGCCAGCATCCGGGGTAACACTGAAGCTTTCTTT
CASIRGNTEAFF
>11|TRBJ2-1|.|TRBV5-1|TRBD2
TGCGCCAGCAGCTGGGGAGGGGAGCAGTTCTTC
CASSWGGEQFF
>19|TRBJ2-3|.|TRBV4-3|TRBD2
TGCGCCAGCAGCCAAGATGTTTGGCTAGCGGGTTATAGCACAGATACGCAGTATTTT
CASSQDVWLAGYSTDTQYF
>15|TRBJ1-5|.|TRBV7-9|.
TGTGCCAGCAGCACGACAGCCTATAGCAATCAGCCCCAGCATTTT
CASSTTAYSNQPQHF
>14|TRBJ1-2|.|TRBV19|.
TGTGCCAGTAGTATAGGGGCAGGGAGGCATGGCTACACCTTC
CASSIGAGRHGYTF
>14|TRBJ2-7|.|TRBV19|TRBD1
TGTGCCAGTAGTCAAAGACAGGGTACCTACGAGCAGTACTTC
CASSQRQGTYEQYF
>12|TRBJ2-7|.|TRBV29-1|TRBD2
TGCAGCGTTGAGATTCATAGCGGGAGTGCGTACTTC
CSVEIHSGSAYF